This paragraph covers one T cell receptor (beta chain) sequence. The method was immunoSEQ multiplex PCR; TCRdb's version includes in-frame clones alone and lacks a portion of them. This sample has 110,000 to 150,000 clones, with approximately 80% found just once. The data were taken from a study of blood T cell repertoires in COVID-19. In the study overall: The United States, Italy and Spain were the sources of the acute and convalescent COVID-19 samples. T cells, B-cell-depleted T cells, or PBMCs provided the cDNA or gDNA that served as material.

Participant-reported clinical history was the basis for cohort assignment. What the recovered Cohort 3 donors had was two negative PCRs, clearance, or symptom resolution. This CDR3 has 13 residues. V lost 5 bases to trimming and J lost 6 bases, with 13 bases between them. Germline V gives CDR1 PRHDT, CDR2 FYEKMQ (reference sequence). The genes are TRBV13 and TRBJ1-1; possible D gene TRBD1, 5 bases. The specimen sequenced was PBMCs or T cells enriched from blood (not recorded which). This TCR derives from a woman aged 40 to 50 who had recovered from COVID-19. CDR3 sequence reads: CASSHPGGSEAFF. The CDR3 nucleotides are TGTGCCAGCAGCCACCCCGGGGGATCTGAAGCTTTCTTT. Variable domain in full (rest from reference TRBV13 and TRBJ1-1): AAGVIQSPRHLIKEKRETATLKCYPIPRHDTVYWYQQGPGQDPQFLISFYEKMQSDKGSIPDRFSAQQFSDYHSELNMSSLELGDSALYFCASSHPGGSEAFFGQGTRLTVV.